One and the same sample provided the 4 T cell receptor beta chains below, sequenced in a study of cytomegalovirus exposure and HLA in healthy donors. In the PCR, 60 Vbeta and 13 Jbeta primers were used. Data came from immunoSEQ multiplex PCR; TCRdb stores just in-frame clones and leaves some out. The sample table sets out around 210,000 clones. The sequenced sample consisted of PBMCs. The receptor set was obtained from a woman in her 30s in good health and CMV-seropositive.

The V and J genes are TRBV11-2 and TRBJ2-1; TRBD1 might be the D (5 bases). CDR1 is SGHAT and CDR2 is FQNNGV in the germline V gene. V was pared by 6 bases and J by 4 bases, with 16 bases between. The CDR3 consists of 15 residues. The CDR3 bases are TGTGCCAGCAGGGGTCTGGGGCAGGAGTACAATGAGCAGTTCTTC. Its translation is CASRGLGQEYNEQFF.

This rearrangement joins TRBV7-4 to TRBJ1-6; no clear D. V was trimmed by 6 bases and J by 11 bases, leaving 23 bases between them. Germline V gene data show CDR1 as SGHVT and CDR2 as SQSDAQ. The CDR3 totals 16 residues. CDR3 bases: TGTGCCAGCAGTACTTGCCCCCCTCGCCCCCGTCCACCCCTCCACTTT. It specifies CASSTCPPRPRPPLHF.

The chain joins TRBV10-2 to TRBJ1-2; 8 bases match TRBD1. The V gene end was trimmed by 7 bases and the J gene end by 4 bases; junction bases not matched to a gene: 2. The CDR3 contains 12 residues. Germline V gene data show CDR1 as WSHSY and CDR2 as SAAADI. CDR3 sequence: CASNDRGYGYTF. CDR3 DNA sequence: TGCGCCAGCAATGACAGGGGCTATGGCTACACCTTC.

With regard to this clone: Other DNA sequences in this sample translate to the same CDR3. The chain has TRBV18 and TRBJ1-2, with 8 bases lining up with TRBD1. Germline CDR1 is KGHSH and CDR2 is LQKENI. V lost 4 bases and J lost 3; bases outside the gene matches: 1. The CDR3 runs 13 residues. Here the CDR3 reads CASSLDRDYGYTF. CDR3 DNA sequence: TGTGCCAGCTCACTGGACAGGGACTATGGCTACACCTTC.